There are many counts of the clone carrying this TCR beta chain. Time point meaning: pre-sensitization, week 0. Treatment noted: therapeutic diphenylcyclopropenone sensitization with weekly scalp DPC. The data originate from a study of human T cells and chemical hapten exposure. Turning to the study itself: Sensitization used 2% DPC on about 2 cm by about 2 cm upper inner arm skin.

Losses at the gene ends were 2 bases for V and 0 bases for J; bases not matched to a gene: 16. Per the germline V gene, CDR1 is SGHVS and CDR2 is FQNEAQ. This CDR3 comprises 20 residues. TCRdb recomputed calls from the RACE reads with MiXCR, one row per CDR3 protein. The sample comprises some 38,000 distinct CDR3 sequences, about 7.4% of which are singletons, and 1% to 1.5% rests with the top ten. The specimen was whole blood, collected in connection with sensitization to the hapten diphenylcyclopropenone (DPC). The genes are TRBV7-8 and TRBJ2-3; 8 bases fit TRBD2. The sequence was obtained from a woman aged 45-59 years with alopecia areata. Some clones in this sample may be carry-over from other donors' samples. The CDR3: CASSLRARGGGWVSTDTQYF. The CDR3 DNA reads as TGTGCCAGCAGCTTAAGGGCCCGGGGGGGCGGTTGGGTTAGCACAGATACGCAGTATTTT.